This TCR beta chain was documented in a study of a mutant IDH1 vaccine in newly diagnosed glioma. Sequencing was performed with immunoSEQ multiplex PCR; in TCRdb, only in-frame clones are kept and a portion is missing. This table holds around 25,000 clones, about three quarters found once. The trim removed 4 bases at V and 5 bases at J, leaving 9 bases unmatched. CDR1 GTSNPN and CDR2 SVGIG come from the germline V gene (reference sequence). CDR3 length equals 14 residues. In the case of this clone: What it binds is unknown.

The time point here: week 11, during vaccination. All doses held 300 ug of mutant IDH1 20-mer peptide, with topical imiquimod. This TCR was sampled from a man aged 18-30 years with glioma. Some clones in this sample may be carry-over from other donors' samples. The source material was peripheral blood mononuclear cells (PBMCs), sampled from a glioma patient whose treatment included an IDH1 peptide vaccine. The V and J genes are TRBV30 and TRBJ1-2; 8 bases fit TRBD1. CDR3 sequence reads: CAWTRGDRLYGYTF. CDR3 coding DNA: TGTGCCTGGACCCGTGGGGACAGGCTGTATGGCTACACCTTC. Supplemented by reference TRBV30 and TRBJ1-2, the full variable domain reads SQTIHQWPATLVQPVGSPLSLECTVEGTSNPNLYWYRQAAGRGLQLLFYSVGIGQISSEVPQNLSASRPQDRQFILSSKKLLLSDSGFYLCAWTRGDRLYGYTFGSGTRLTVV.